The clone carrying this TCR beta chain has more than one count but fewer than ten. Its specificity is not known. The data stem from a study of response to subunit inactivated influenza vaccine. TCRdb re-called the RT-PCR reads with MiXCR, one entry per CDR3 protein. The table has fewer than 650,000 distinct CDR3 sequences, approximately 12% seen once; the top ten hold about an eighth. Study conclusions and caveats: Each seasonal influenza vaccination, the authors suggested, recruits few new T cells.

This receptor was identified in a man aged 50 to 59 who received an inactivated influenza vaccine. Sample: PBMCs from blood, taken about 40 days after vaccination.

CDR3 nucleotides: TGTGCCAGCAGCTTACCTGGTACTAGCGGGTCCTCCTACGAGCAGTACTTC. Its protein product is CASSLPGTSGSSYEQYF. The genes are TRBV7-2 and TRBJ2-7; 9 bases match TRBD2. The CDR3 contains 17 residues. V was clipped by 2 bases and J by 0 bases; unmatched bases: 8. Germline V gene lookup returns CDR1 SGHTA and CDR2 FQGNSA.